Detailed here is one T cell receptor beta chain. The target antigen is unknown. These data belong to a study of radiation and T cells in renal cell carcinoma. Study-level findings and limits: From baseline, blood top tumor clonotypes peaked at 2 weeks post-radiation.

Some clones are missing from TCRdb's copy, which holds only in-frame ones; the method was immunoSEQ multiplex PCR. The sample holds 140,000 or so clones, 86% seen once. The CDR3 sequence is 14 residues long. Germline V CDR1 and CDR2: WNHNN, SYGVQD (reference sequence). The V gene lost 7 bases and the J gene lost 3 bases, with 15 bases spanning the gap. Documented time point: blood 4 weeks post-SBRT, at nephrectomy. The treatment denotes: 15 Gy SBRT to primary tumor, nephrectomy 4 weeks later. Nephrectomy followed 15 Gy stereotactic body radiation by 4 weeks. This renal cell carcinoma was of the clear cell type.

The TCR originated in a woman in her fifties or sixties with renal cell carcinoma. The V gene is TRBV10-1, the J gene TRBJ1-2; maybe TRBD1 (5 bases). Sequencing was performed on blood, taken from a patient whose treatment included radiotherapy and nephrectomy. CDR3 sequence (DNA): TGCGCCAGCACAGAGGCGAGGGGCGACTATGGCTACACCTTC. Its translation: CASTEARGDYGYTF.